The 5 T cell receptor beta chains below come from one sample, sequenced in a study of blood T cell repertoires in COVID-19. Some clones are missing from TCRdb's copy, which holds only in-frame ones; the method was immunoSEQ multiplex PCR. The sample yields roughly 140,000 clones, about 86% seen once. The sample comprised peripheral blood. These receptors originate from a man between 65 and 85 years old with acute or convalescent COVID-19.

The chain carries TRBV19 and TRBJ1-1; D gene unclear. The ends were cut back, 1 base at V and 2 bases at J, with 17 bases in the middle. This CDR3 is built from 17 residues. Germline CDR1 reads LNHDA; CDR2 reads SQIVND (reference sequence). The CDR3 nucleotides are TGTGCCAGTAGTATAGCCGTTGAGGAGTGGAGTAACACTGAAGCTTTCTTT. Residues: CASSIAVEEWSNTEAFF.

The chain joins TRBV28 to TRBJ1-4; 7 bases align to TRBD1. Germline CDR1 is MDHEN and CDR2 is SYDVKM. The CDR3 sequence is 18 residues long. The ends lost 3 bases at V and 5 bases at J; junction bases unmatched: 15. CDR3 amino acids: CASSLVLGRGDGNEKLFF. For the CDR3, the DNA is TGTGCCAGCAGTTTGGTGTTGGGCAGGGGGGACGGAAATGAAAAACTGTTTTTT.

The chain has TRBV3-1 (or the pseudogene TRBV3-2) and TRBJ2-3, with 8 bases matching TRBD2. Trimming cost V 0 bases and J 0 bases; bases outside gene matches: 5. CDR3 length equals 17 residues. Germline assignment: CDR1 LGHDT and CDR2 YNNKEL (reference sequence). For the CDR3, the DNA is TGTGCCAGCAGCCAAGACGGAACGGGGGGGAGCACAGATACGCAGTATTTT. This sequence encodes CASSQDGTGGSTDTQYF.

The rearrangement links TRBV7-2 to TRBJ2-5; maybe TRBD2 (5 bases). Germline CDR1 and CDR2: SGHTA and FQGNSA. This CDR3 has 13 residues. The germline V and J ends were trimmed by 4 bases and 5 bases, with 11 bases remaining between them. The CDR3 nucleotides read TGTGCCAGCAGCTCGCTCGGGAAGGAGACCCAGTACTTC. Its translation: CASSSLGKETQYF.

In this sample, this clone turned up once. The chain uses TRBV5-1 and TRBJ1-1, with unresolved D. Deletions cut 3 bases from V and 1 base from J, with 10 bases between. The CDR3 sequence is 14 residues long. The germline gives CDR1 SGHRS, CDR2 YFSETQ. The CDR3 coding sequence is TGCGCCAGCAGCTCAATCAGTGGGAACACTGAAGCTTTCTTT. Its protein product is CASSSISGNTEAFF.